This T cell receptor beta chain was identified during a study of CD8 T cells in ankylosing spondylitis. Study-level findings and limits: There was a TCR beta motif, made of several highly homologous variants, that appeared characteristic of ankylosing spondylitis blood.

The CDR3 has 16 amino acids. Trimming cost V 6 bases and J 1 base; bases outside gene matches: 6. The germline gives CDR1 MNHNS, CDR2 SASEGT. With respect to this clonotype: No antigen is known for it.

From the 5' RACE reads, TCRdb called clonotypes with MiXCR, one entry per CDR3 protein. The table shows about 440,000 distinct CDR3 sequences, with 17% occurring only once. The chain recombines TRBV6-1 with TRBJ2-2, with 9 bases lining up with TRBD1. The sequenced sample was blood, either unsorted or a sorted T cell fraction (not recorded which). This receptor was obtained from a male donor with ankylosing spondylitis. The CDR3 region is CASSHGQGKNTGELFF. The CDR3, as DNA: TGTGCCAGCAGCCACGGACAGGGGAAGAACACCGGGGAGCTGTTTTTT.